These 8 T cell receptor beta chains share one sample of origin, sequenced in a study of T cell responses to AZD1222 COVID-19 vaccine. The data were produced by immunoSEQ multiplex PCR, yet TCRdb's version contains in-frame clones alone and is incomplete. The table lists 75,000 to 85,000 clones, roughly 90% of them singletons, with approximately 1.3% in the top ten. Specimen: peripheral blood, collected 28 days after the second AZD1222 dose. Every receptor here comes from an adult who received the AZD1222 COVID-19 vaccine.

V gene TRBV18 combines with J gene TRBJ2-7, with a possible D match to TRBD1 (6 bases). The CDR3 runs 12 residues. Germline lookup yields CDR1 KGHSH and CDR2 LQKENI. Trimming cost V 6 bases and J 4 bases, with 10 bases left between them. CDR3 sequence reads: CASSADRYEQYF. CDR3 bases: TGTGCCAGCTCGGCTGACAGGTACGAGCAGTACTTC.

This clone was detected a few times. The chain uses TRBV6-5 and TRBJ2-7, with 10 positions matching TRBD1. With 7 bases clipped from V and 11 bases from J, the junction kept 14 bases outside the gene matches. CDR3 length equals 14 residues. CDR1 and CDR2 from the germline V gene are MNHEY and SVGAGI. CDR3 nucleotide sequence: TGTGCCAGCACCCCGTCTGACAGGGGGCGAACGAAGTACTTC. Translation: CASTPSDRGRTKYF.

The chain employs TRBV19 and TRBJ2-7, with 9 bases lining up with TRBD1. The length of the CDR3 is 15 residues. CDR1 is LNHDA and CDR2 is SQIVND in the germline V gene (reference sequence). V gave up 5 bases and J gave up 5 bases; unmatched junction bases: 10. The CDR3 nucleotides are TGTGCCAGTAGTCTTGCGGGACAGGGTTTCGACGAGCAGTACTTC. The encoded protein is CASSLAGQGFDEQYF. The full variable domain, its missing parts supplied by reference TRBV19 and TRBJ2-7, is DGGITQSPKYLFRKEGQNVTLSCEQNLNHDAMYWYRQDPGQGLRLIYYSQIVNDFQKGDIAEGYSVSREKKESFPLTVTSAQKNPTAFYLCASSLAGQGFDEQYFGPGTRLTVT.

This chain connects TRBV11-3 to TRBJ2-5, with D perhaps matching TRBD1 (6 bases). V lost 5 bases to trimming and J lost 5 bases, with 12 bases between them. The germline V gene encodes CDR1 SGHNT and CDR2 YENEEA. The CDR3 runs 13 residues. The CDR3 protein is CASSEQGVETQYF. CDR3 bases: TGTGCCAGCAGCGAACAGGGAGTGGAGACCCAGTACTTC. The full variable domain, its missing parts supplied by reference TRBV11-3 and TRBJ2-5, is EAGVVQSPRYKIIEKKQPVAFWCNPISGHNTLYWYLQNLGQGPELLIRYENEEAVDDSQLPKDRFSAERLKGVDSTLKIQPAELGDSAVYLCASSEQGVETQYFGPGTRLLVL.

The chain combines TRBV19 with TRBJ1-1; TRBD1 matches at 7 bases. Per germline, CDR1 LNHDA and CDR2 SQIVND (reference sequence). V lost 7 bases, J lost 3 bases, and 5 bases stayed unmatched. CDR3 length: 13 residues. As DNA, the CDR3 is TGTGCCAGTAAGGGCCAGGGGGACACTGAAGCTTTCTTT. Its protein product is CASKGQGDTEAFF.

The chain uses TRBV18 and TRBJ1-1; 7 positions match TRBD1. V shed 0 bases and J 0 bases; nucleotides not matched to a gene: 10. The germline V gene has CDR1 KGHSH and CDR2 LQKENI. CDR3 length equals 18 residues. The CDR3 nucleotides are TGTGCCAGCTCACCACCGGGACAGCGAACCCTTATGAACACTGAAGCTTTCTTT. This translates into CASSPPGQRTLMNTEAFF. Filled out from reference TRBV18 and TRBJ1-1, the complete variable domain reads NAGVMQNPRHLVRRRGQEARLRCSPMKGHSHVYWYRQLPEEGLKFMVYLQKENIIDESGMPKERFSAEFPKEGPSILRIQQVVRGDSAAYFCASSPPGQRTLMNTEAFFGQGTRLTVV.

This chain links TRBV9 with TRBJ1-6; tentatively, D is TRBD1 (6 bases). CDR1 SGDLS and CDR2 YYNGEE come from the germline V gene. This CDR3 has 15 residues. V lost 4 bases, J lost 14 bases, and 22 bases lay in between. CDR3 sequence (DNA): TGTGCCAGCAGCTTAGATATAGCTACAGGGCAAACCCTCCACTTT. It encodes CASSLDIATGQTLHF.

The rearrangement links TRBV24-1 to TRBJ1-1; D remains ambiguous. The V and J ends lost 1 base and 6 bases respectively, with 8 bases between them. The germline gives CDR1 KGHDR, CDR2 SFDVKD. The CDR3 runs to 13 residues. The CDR3 bases are TGTGCCACCAGTGATTTTTCGGGATCTGAAGCTTTCTTT. Translating it yields CATSDFSGSEAFF.